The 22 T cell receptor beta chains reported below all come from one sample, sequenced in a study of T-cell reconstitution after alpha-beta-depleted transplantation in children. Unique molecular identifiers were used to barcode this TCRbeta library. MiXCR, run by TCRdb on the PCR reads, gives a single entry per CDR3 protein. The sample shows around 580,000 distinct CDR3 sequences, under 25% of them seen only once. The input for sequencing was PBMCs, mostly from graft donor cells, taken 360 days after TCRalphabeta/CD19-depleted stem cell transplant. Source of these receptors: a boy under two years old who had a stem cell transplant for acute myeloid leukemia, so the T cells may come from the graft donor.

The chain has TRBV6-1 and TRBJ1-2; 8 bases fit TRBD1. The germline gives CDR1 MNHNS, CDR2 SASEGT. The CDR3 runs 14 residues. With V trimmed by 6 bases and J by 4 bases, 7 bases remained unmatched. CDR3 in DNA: TGTGCCAGCAGCCGCAGGGGGCTCGGCTATGGCTACACCTTC. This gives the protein CASSRRGLGYGYTF.

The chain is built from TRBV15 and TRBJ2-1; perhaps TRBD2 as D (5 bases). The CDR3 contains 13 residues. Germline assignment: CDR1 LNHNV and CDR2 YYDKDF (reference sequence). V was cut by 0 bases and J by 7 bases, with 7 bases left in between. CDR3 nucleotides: TGTGCCACCAGCAGAGACGAGGGAAATGAGCAGTTCTTC. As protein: CATSRDEGNEQFF.

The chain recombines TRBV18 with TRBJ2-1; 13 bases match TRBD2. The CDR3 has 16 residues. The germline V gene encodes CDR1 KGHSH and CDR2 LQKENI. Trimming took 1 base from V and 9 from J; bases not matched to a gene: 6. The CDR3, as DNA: TGTGCCAGCTCACCACAACTAGCGGGGGGGCGAAGTGAGCAGTTCTTC. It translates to CASSPQLAGGRSEQFF. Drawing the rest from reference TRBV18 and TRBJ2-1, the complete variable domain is NAGVMQNPRHLVRRRGQEARLRCSPMKGHSHVYWYRQLPEEGLKFMVYLQKENIIDESGMPKERFSAEFPKEGPSILRIQQVVRGDSAAYFCASSPQLAGGRSEQFFGPGTRLTVL.

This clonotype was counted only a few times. The CDR3 bases are TGTGCCAGCAGCTTAGAGACCCAGGGTTTCGAGCAGTACTTC. This translates into CASSLETQGFEQYF. The chain carries TRBV7-9 and TRBJ2-7; possibly TRBD1 for D (5 bases). The germline V and J ends were trimmed by 1 base and 6 bases, with 13 bases remaining between them. The CDR3 totals 14 residues. In germline, CDR1 is SEHNR, CDR2 FQNEAQ (reference sequence). The complete variable domain, with remaining parts taken from reference TRBV7-9 and TRBJ2-7, reads DTGVSQNPRHKITKRGQNVTFRCDPISEHNRLYWYRQTLGQGPEFLTYFQNEAQLEKSRLLSDRFSAERPKGSFSTLEIQRTEQGDSAMYLCASSLETQGFEQYFGPGTRLTVT.

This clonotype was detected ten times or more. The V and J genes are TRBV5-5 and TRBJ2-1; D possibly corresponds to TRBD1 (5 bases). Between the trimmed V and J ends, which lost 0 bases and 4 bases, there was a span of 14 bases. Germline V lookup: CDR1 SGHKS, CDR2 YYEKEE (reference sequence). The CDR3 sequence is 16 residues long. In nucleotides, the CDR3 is TGTGCCAGCAGCTTGGATGGTCGACAGCCATACAATGAGCAGTTCTTC. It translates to CASSLDGRQPYNEQFF. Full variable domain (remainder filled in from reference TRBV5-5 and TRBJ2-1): DAGVTQSPTHLIKTRGQQVTLRCSPISGHKSVSWYQQVLGQGPQFIFQYYEKEERGRGNFPDRFSARQFPNYSSELNVNALLLGDSALYLCASSLDGRQPYNEQFFGPGTRLTVL.

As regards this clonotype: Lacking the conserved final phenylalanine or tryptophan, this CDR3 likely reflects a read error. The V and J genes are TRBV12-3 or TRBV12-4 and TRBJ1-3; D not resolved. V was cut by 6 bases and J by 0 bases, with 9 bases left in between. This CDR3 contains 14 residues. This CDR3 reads CASREENSGNTIYV. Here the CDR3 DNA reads TGTGCCAGCAGGGAAGAAAACTCTGGAAACACCATATATGTT.

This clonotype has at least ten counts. CDR3 loop: CASSQVAGSYYEQYF. CDR3 DNA: TGCGCCAGCAGCCAAGTAGCGGGGAGTTACTACGAGCAGTACTTC. The chain couples TRBV4-3 to TRBJ2-7; 8 bases line up with TRBD2. The CDR3 runs to 15 residues. V shed 1 base, J shed 3 bases, and the junction held 5 bases outside the gene matches. Germline values: CDR1 LGHNA, CDR2 YSLEER.

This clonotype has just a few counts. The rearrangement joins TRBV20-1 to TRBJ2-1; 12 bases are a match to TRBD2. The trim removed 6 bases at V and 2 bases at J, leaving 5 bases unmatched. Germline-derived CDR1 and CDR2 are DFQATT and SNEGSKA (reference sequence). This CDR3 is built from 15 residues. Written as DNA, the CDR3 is TGCAGTGCCGTCCTAGCGGGGGGGCCCTACAATGAGCAGTTCTTC. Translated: CSAVLAGGPYNEQFF.

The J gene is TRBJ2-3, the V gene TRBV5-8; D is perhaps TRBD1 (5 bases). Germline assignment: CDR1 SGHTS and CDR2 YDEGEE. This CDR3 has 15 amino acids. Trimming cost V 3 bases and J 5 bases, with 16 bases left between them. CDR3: CASSYGAGWRDTQYF. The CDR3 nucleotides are TGTGCCAGCAGCTACGGCGCAGGGTGGAGAGATACGCAGTATTTT.

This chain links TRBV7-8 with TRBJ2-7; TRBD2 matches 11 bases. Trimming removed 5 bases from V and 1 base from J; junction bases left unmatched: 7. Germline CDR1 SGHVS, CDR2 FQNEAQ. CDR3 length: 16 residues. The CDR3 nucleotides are TGTGCCAGCAGCCCTTTTAGCGGGGGGGCATCCTACGAGCAGTACTTC. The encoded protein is CASSPFSGGASYEQYF.

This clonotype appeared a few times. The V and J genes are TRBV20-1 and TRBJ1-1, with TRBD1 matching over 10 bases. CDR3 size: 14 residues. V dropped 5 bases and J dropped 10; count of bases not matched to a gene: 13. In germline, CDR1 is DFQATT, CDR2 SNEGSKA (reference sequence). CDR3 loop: CSAGSPDRGRLAFF. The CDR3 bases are TGCAGTGCTGGCTCCCCCGACAGGGGGCGGTTAGCTTTCTTT.

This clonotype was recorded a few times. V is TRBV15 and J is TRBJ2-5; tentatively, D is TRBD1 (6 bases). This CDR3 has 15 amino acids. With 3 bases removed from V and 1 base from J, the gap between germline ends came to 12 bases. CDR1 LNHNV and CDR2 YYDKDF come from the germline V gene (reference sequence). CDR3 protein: CATSRTGGGQETQYF. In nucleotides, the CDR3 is TGTGCCACCAGCAGGACAGGAGGAGGCCAAGAGACCCAGTACTTC.

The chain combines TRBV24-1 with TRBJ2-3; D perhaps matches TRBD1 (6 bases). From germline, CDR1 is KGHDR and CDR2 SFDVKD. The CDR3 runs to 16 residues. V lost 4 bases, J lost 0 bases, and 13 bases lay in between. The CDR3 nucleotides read TGTGCCACCAGTGACCCCGGACAGCCTAGCACAGATACGCAGTATTTT. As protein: CATSDPGQPSTDTQYF.

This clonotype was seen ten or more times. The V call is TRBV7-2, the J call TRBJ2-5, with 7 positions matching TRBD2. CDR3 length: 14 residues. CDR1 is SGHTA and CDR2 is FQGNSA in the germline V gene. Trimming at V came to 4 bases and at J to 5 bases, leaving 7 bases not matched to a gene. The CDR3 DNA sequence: TGTGCCAGCAGCTCGCCAACTAGCGCGGAGACCCAGTACTTC. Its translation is CASSSPTSAETQYF. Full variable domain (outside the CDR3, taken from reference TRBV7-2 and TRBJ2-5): GAGVSQSPSNKVTEKGKDVELRCDPISGHTALYWYRQSLGQGLEFLIYFQGNSAPDKSGLPSDRFSAERTGGSVSTLTIQRTQQEDSAVYLCASSSPTSAETQYFGPGTRLLVL.

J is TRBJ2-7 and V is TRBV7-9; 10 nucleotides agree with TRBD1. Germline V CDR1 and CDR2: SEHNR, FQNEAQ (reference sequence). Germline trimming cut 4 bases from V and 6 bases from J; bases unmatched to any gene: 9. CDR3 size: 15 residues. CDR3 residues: CASSYWTGGVSEQYV. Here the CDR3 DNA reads TGTGCCAGCAGCTACTGGACAGGGGGTGTTTCCGAGCAGTACGTC.

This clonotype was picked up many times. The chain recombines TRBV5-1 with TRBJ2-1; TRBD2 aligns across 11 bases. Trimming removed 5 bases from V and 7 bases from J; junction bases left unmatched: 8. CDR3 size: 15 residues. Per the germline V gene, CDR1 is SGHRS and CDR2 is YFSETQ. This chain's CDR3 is CASREPSGGWNEQFF. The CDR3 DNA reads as TGCGCCAGCAGGGAACCTAGCGGGGGGTGGAATGAGCAGTTCTTC.

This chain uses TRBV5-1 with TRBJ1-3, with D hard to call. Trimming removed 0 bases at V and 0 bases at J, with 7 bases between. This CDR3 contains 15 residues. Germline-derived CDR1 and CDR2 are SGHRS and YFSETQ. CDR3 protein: CASSLARTSGNTIYF. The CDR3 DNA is TGCGCCAGCAGCTTGGCTAGGACCTCTGGAAACACCATATATTTT.

The CDR3 nucleotides read TGCAGTGCTAGTGGACAGACGGAAATATTTAATTCACCCCTCCACTTT. This encodes CSASGQTEIFNSPLHF. The rearrangement links TRBV20-1 to TRBJ1-6; D possibly corresponds to TRBD1 (6 bases). The germline gives CDR1 DFQATT, CDR2 SNEGSKA (reference sequence). The CDR3 consists of 16 residues. Trimming removed 3 bases from V and 6 bases from J, with 18 bases in between.

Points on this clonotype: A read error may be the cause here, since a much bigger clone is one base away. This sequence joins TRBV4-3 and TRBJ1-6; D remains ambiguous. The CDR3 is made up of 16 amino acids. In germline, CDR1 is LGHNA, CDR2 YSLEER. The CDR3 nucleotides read TGCGCCAGCAGCCAAGATAGGAGACATAAAGATTCACGCCTCCACTTT. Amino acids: CASSQDRRHKDSRLHF.

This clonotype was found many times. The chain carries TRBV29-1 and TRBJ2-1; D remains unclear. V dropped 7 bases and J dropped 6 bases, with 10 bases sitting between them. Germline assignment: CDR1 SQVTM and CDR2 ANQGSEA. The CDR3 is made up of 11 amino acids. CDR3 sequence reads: CSAHSINEQFF. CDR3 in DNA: TGCAGCGCCCACAGTATCAATGAGCAGTTCTTC.

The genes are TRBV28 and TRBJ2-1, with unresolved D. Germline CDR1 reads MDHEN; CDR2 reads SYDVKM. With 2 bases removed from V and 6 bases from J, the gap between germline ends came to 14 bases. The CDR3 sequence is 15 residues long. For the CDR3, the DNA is TGTGCCAGCAGTTTAAGTGTTTCAGGAGTCAATGAGCAGTTCTTC. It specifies CASSLSVSGVNEQFF. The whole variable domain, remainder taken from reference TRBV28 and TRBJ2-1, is DVKVTQSSRYLVKRTGEKVFLECVQDMDHENMFWYRQDPGLGLRLIYFSYDVKMKEKGDIPEGYSVSREKKERFSLILESASTNQTSMYLCASSLSVSGVNEQFFGPGTRLTVL.

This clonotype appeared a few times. CDR3 sequence: CSASLIAGAIHNEQFF. CDR3 nucleotides: TGCAGTGCTAGTCTCATAGCGGGGGCCATCCACAATGAGCAGTTCTTC. The rearrangement uses TRBV20-1 and TRBJ2-1; 9 bases are shared with TRBD2. The junction had 11 bases not matched to a gene; V was cut back by 3 bases and J by 5 bases. The germline gives CDR1 DFQATT, CDR2 SNEGSKA (reference sequence). CDR3 size: 16 residues.